The 28 T cell receptor beta chains below were found in one sample sequenced in a study of cytotoxic CD8 clonotypes in ibrutinib-treated CLL. Only in-frame clones appear in the TCRdb table, and some are missing; sequencing was by immunoSEQ multiplex PCR. The sample holds a few hundred thousand clones; 60% to 75% are singletons and the top ten take 15%. The sample here was PBMCs, taken after 24 months of ibrutinib treatment. The receptors here all came from a human donor with chronic lymphocytic leukemia.

The V call is TRBV5-1, the J call TRBJ2-7; D remains unclear. CDR3 size: 13 residues. Germline loops: CDR1 SGHRS, CDR2 YFSETQ. The ends were cut back, 0 bases at V and 4 bases at J, with 8 bases in the middle. CDR3 residues: CASSLGVLYEQYF. CDR3 bases: TGCGCCAGCAGCTTGGGTGTCTTGTACGAGCAGTACTTC.

V and J are TRBV27 and TRBJ1-1; 7 bases agree with TRBD1. The V gene's germline CDR1 is MNHEY and CDR2 SMNVEV (reference sequence). The ends lost 4 bases at V and 4 bases at J; junction bases unmatched: 9. The CDR3 consists of 15 residues. CDR3 coding DNA: TGTGCCAGCAGTTCCATGCAGGGGGTAGGCACTGAAGCTTTCTTT. This sequence encodes CASSSMQGVGTEAFF.

Here the CDR3 reads CSVDWGDRETQYF. The CDR3 nucleotides are TGCAGCGTTGATTGGGGGGATCGAGAGACCCAGTACTTC. The genes are TRBV29-1 and TRBJ2-5; possible D gene TRBD2, 6 bases. The CDR3 length is 13 residues. CDR1 and CDR2 (germline): SQVTM, ANQGSEA. The V end was cut by 3 bases, the J end by 4 bases, with 12 bases between.

V gene TRBV9 combines with J gene TRBJ1-5, with D maybe TRBD1 (6 bases). CDR1 SGDLS and CDR2 YYNGEE come from the germline V gene. Deletions cut 0 bases from V and 3 bases from J, with 10 bases between. The CDR3 contains 15 residues. The CDR3 spells CASSVDNRVNQPQHF. The CDR3 DNA follows: TGTGCCAGCAGCGTAGATAACAGGGTCAATCAGCCCCAGCATTTT.

The chain combines TRBV6-1 with TRBJ1-1, with D tentatively TRBD1 (6 bases). V lost 4 bases and J 5 bases, leaving 23 bases between the germline ends. Germline CDR1 MNHNS, CDR2 SASEGT. The CDR3 length is 17 residues. The CDR3: CASSGGVYRDEGTEAFF. CDR3 nucleotide sequence: TGTGCCAGCAGTGGTGGGGTCTACAGGGACGAAGGAACTGAAGCTTTCTTT.

J is TRBJ1-5 and V is TRBV5-1; D ambiguous. Trimming took 8 bases from V and 14 from J, leaving 23 bases between them. Germline V gene lookup returns CDR1 SGHRS and CDR2 YFSETQ. The CDR3 is made up of 13 amino acids. DNA of the CDR3: TGCGCCAGTAGACTCTCAGGCCCAATCAAGGAGCATTTT. It encodes CASRLSGPIKEHF.

The V and J genes are TRBV27 and TRBJ2-6; D possibly corresponds to TRBD1 (6 bases). The germline V gene encodes CDR1 MNHEY and CDR2 SMNVEV (reference sequence). There are 19 residues in the CDR3. V dropped 7 bases and J dropped 0 bases, with 22 bases sitting between them. The CDR3 DNA follows: TGTGCCAGCACCCTTCGGGTGGACAGAACTACCTCTGGGGCCAACGTCCTGACTTTC. This sequence encodes CASTLRVDRTTSGANVLTF. Complete variable domain (other parts from reference TRBV27 and TRBJ2-6): EAQVTQNPRYLITVTGKKLTVTCSQNMNHEYMSWYRQDPGLGLRQIYYSMNVEVTDKGDVPEGYKVSRKEKRNFPLILESPSPNQTSLYFCASTLRVDRTTSGANVLTFGAGSRLTVL.

The chain is built from TRBV12-1 and TRBJ2-1; the DNA was not used to check the table's D call, TRBD2. TRBV12-1 is a pseudogene segment. CDR3 length: 16 residues. Here the CDR3 reads CASPSGRARAHNEQFF. The CDR3, as DNA: TGTGCCAGTCCTAGCGGGAGGGCCAGGGCCCACAATGAGCAGTTCTTC.

The chain has TRBV6-6 and TRBJ1-5; 9 positions agree with TRBD1. V shed 4 bases, J shed 3 bases, and the junction held 7 bases outside the gene matches. Germline CDR1 is MNHNY and CDR2 is SVGAGI (reference sequence). The CDR3 is made up of 16 amino acids. In nucleotides, the CDR3 is TGTGCCAGCAGTTCAGCGGACAGGGGAAACAATCAGCCCCAGCATTTT. Its translation is CASSSADRGNNQPQHF.

This clone was observed a few times. Germline and junction disagree at one end, which may indicate a read error. The chain employs TRBV7-7 and TRBJ2-1, with 9 bases identical to TRBD2. The V gene's germline CDR1 is SSHAT and CDR2 FNYEAQ (reference sequence). The CDR3 spans 14 residues. The CDR3 loop reads CASSAGTSLTEQFF. The CDR3 nucleotides are TGTGCTAGCAGCGCCGGGACTAGCTTAACTGAGCAGTTCTTC.

The DNA for the CDR3 is TGTGCCATGGGAGACCCGGGACAGGGGATGTACGAGCAGTACTTC. Protein product: CAMGDPGQGMYEQYF. The rearrangement joins TRBV6-6 to TRBJ2-7; 10 nucleotides match TRBD1. The CDR3 contains 15 residues. Germline V lookup: CDR1 MNHNY, CDR2 SVGAGI (reference sequence). V was pared by 10 bases and J by 4 bases, with 13 bases of the junction left unmatched.

V and J are TRBV10-1 and TRBJ2-3; 13 positions agree with TRBD2. There are 17 residues in the CDR3. Trimming removed 6 bases from V and 4 bases from J; junction bases left unmatched: 10. Germline V gives CDR1 WNHNN, CDR2 SYGVQD (reference sequence). The CDR3 nucleotides read TGCGCCAGCAGCCGGACGACGGGACTAGCGGGGTCAGATACGCAGTATTTT. This gives the protein CASSRTTGLAGSDTQYF.

J is TRBJ1-2 and V is TRBV6-5; D unresolved. Per germline, CDR1 MNHEY and CDR2 SVGAGI. The CDR3 runs to 12 residues. Trimming stripped 7 bases from V and 2 bases from J, with 8 bases between. The CDR3 loop is CASTSDNYGYTF. The CDR3 DNA sequence: TGTGCCAGCACTTCGGACAACTATGGCTACACCTTC.

This chain joins TRBV28 and TRBJ2-7; TRBD1 aligns across 9 bases. The CDR3 is 14 residues long. The trim removed 8 bases at V and 6 bases at J, leaving 11 bases unmatched. Germline values: CDR1 MDHEN, CDR2 SYDVKM. DNA for the CDR3: TGTGCCAGCCGAACCACGGGACAGGGTCGCGAGCAGTACTTC. This translates into CASRTTGQGREQYF.

This chain's CDR3 is CASRGESGNTEAFF. CDR3 DNA sequence: TGTGCCAGCAGAGGGGAGAGTGGGAACACTGAAGCTTTCTTT. The genes are TRBV27 and TRBJ1-1; a possible D gene is TRBD1 (5 bases). CDR3 length: 14 amino acids. Germline lookup yields CDR1 MNHEY and CDR2 SMNVEV (reference sequence). V lost 6 bases to trimming and J lost 1 base, with 12 bases between them.

The rearrangement uses TRBV30 and TRBJ2-1; possibly TRBD2 for D (5 bases). V dropped 0 bases and J dropped 5 bases, with 20 bases sitting between them. The CDR3 sequence is 17 residues long. Germline loops: CDR1 GTSNPN, CDR2 SVGIG (reference sequence). Here the CDR3 reads CAWSVFLIRGLNNEQFF. The DNA of the CDR3 is TGTGCCTGGAGTGTGTTCCTGATCCGCGGGTTAAACAATGAGCAGTTCTTC.

This clone was seen only once. This chain uses TRBV19 with TRBJ1-1; TRBD1 matches at 9 bases. J was trimmed by 5 bases and V by 5 bases; bases with no gene match: 9. The CDR3 covers 15 residues. Germline-derived CDR1 and CDR2 are LNHDA and SQIVND (reference sequence). Here the CDR3 DNA reads TGTGCCAGTAGTTGGTCGGACAGGGGTGGGACTGAAGCTTTCTTT. Its translation: CASSWSDRGGTEAFF.

CDR3 coding DNA: TGTGCCAGTACAGGGGTCCCGACCGGGGAGCTGTTTTTT. Protein product: CASTGVPTGELFF. The chain joins TRBV19 to TRBJ2-2; D may be TRBD1 (6 bases). V was cut by 7 bases and J by 5 bases, with 11 bases left in between. Germline CDR1 reads LNHDA; CDR2 reads SQIVND (reference sequence). The CDR3 length is 13 residues.

The V call is TRBV30, the J call TRBJ1-4; D ambiguous. The V and J ends lost 8 bases and 6 bases respectively, with 16 bases between them. Germline V gene sequence: CDR1 GTSNPN, CDR2 SVGIG (reference sequence). This CDR3 has 13 amino acids. Here the CDR3 reads CAGGRAFDEKLFF. The CDR3 DNA reads as TGTGCCGGAGGGAGGGCGTTCGATGAAAAACTGTTTTTT.

The J gene is TRBJ2-5, the V gene TRBV5-4; D gene ambiguous. V was trimmed by 0 bases and J by 2 bases, leaving 11 bases between them. This CDR3 region has 15 residues. From germline, CDR1 is SGHNT and CDR2 YYREEE (reference sequence). CDR3: CASSLALTNQETQYF. CDR3 coding DNA: TGTGCCAGCAGCTTGGCACTGACAAATCAAGAGACCCAGTACTTC.

This clone was counted a few times. The V and J genes are TRBV18 and TRBJ2-7; TRBD1 matches 7 bases. The germline gives CDR1 KGHSH, CDR2 LQKENI. CDR3 length equals 14 residues. J was trimmed by 4 bases and V by 3 bases; bases with no gene match: 6. CDR3 bases: TGTGCCAGCTCACCTGACAGGGTCCGGTACGAGCAGTACTTC. This sequence encodes CASSPDRVRYEQYF.

J is TRBJ2-2 and V is TRBV7-3; no firm D call. CDR1 and CDR2 from the germline V gene are SGHTA and FQGTGA. The V gene lost 4 bases and the J gene lost 8 bases, with 11 bases spanning the gap. This CDR3 is built from 13 residues. For the CDR3, the DNA is TGTGCCAGCAGCTCGGACGACCTGGGGGAGCTGTTTTTT. It translates to CASSSDDLGELFF. The whole variable domain, remainder taken from reference TRBV7-3 and TRBJ2-2, is GAGVSQTPSNKVTEKGKYVELRCDPISGHTALYWYRQSLGQGPEFLIYFQGTGAADDSGLPNDRFFAVRPEGSVSTLKIQRTERGDSAVYLCASSSDDLGELFFGEGSRLTVL.

The chain is built from TRBV19 and TRBJ2-7, with D perhaps TRBD2 (5 bases). The V gene lost 7 bases and the J gene lost 7 bases, with 20 bases spanning the gap. This CDR3 comprises 14 residues. The germline gives CDR1 LNHDA, CDR2 SQIVND (reference sequence). CDR3 sequence reads: CASTSRSTTGEQYF. In DNA form, the CDR3 reads TGTGCCAGTACGAGTCGGTCCACTACGGGGGAGCAGTACTTC.

Only one count was recorded for this clone. This chain's CDR3 is CASSLGEGYSYEQYF. The CDR3 region has the DNA TGTGCCAGCAGCTTGGGGGAGGGGTACTCCTACGAGCAGTACTTC. V is TRBV5-8 and J is TRBJ2-7; 7 bases are a match to TRBD2. The CDR3 extends over 15 amino acids. J gave up 0 bases and V 0 bases, and 3 bases lay outside the gene matches. CDR1 and CDR2 from the germline V gene are SGHTS and YDEGEE.

J is TRBJ2-7 and V is TRBV4-3; tentative D call: TRBD2 (5 bases). Germline lookup yields CDR1 LGHNA and CDR2 YSLEER. The CDR3 contains 15 residues. Trimming took 0 bases from V and 5 from J, leaving 14 bases between them. CDR3 protein: CASSQDSGKADEQYF. CDR3 nucleotide sequence: TGCGCCAGCAGCCAAGATTCCGGGAAAGCCGACGAGCAGTACTTC.

This rearrangement joins TRBV27 to TRBJ1-5; TRBD1 agrees at 10 bases. V dropped 6 bases and J dropped 7; count of bases not matched to a gene: 9. From germline, CDR1 is MNHEY and CDR2 SMNVEV (reference sequence). CDR3 length equals 15 residues. The CDR3 protein is CASSSLLGQGQPQHF. CDR3 nucleotide sequence: TGTGCCAGCAGCTCTCTATTGGGACAGGGGCAGCCCCAGCATTTT.

CDR3 residues: CASSLSGGGLAKNIQYF. Here the CDR3 DNA reads TGTGCCAGCAGTTTATCTGGTGGCGGACTAGCCAAAAACATTCAGTACTTC. The rearrangement links TRBV27 to TRBJ2-4, with a tentative D call TRBD2 (5 bases). The ends were cut back, 0 bases at V and 0 bases at J, with 12 bases in the middle. CDR3 size: 17 residues. The germline CDR1 and CDR2 sequences are MNHEY and SMNVEV (reference sequence).

The CDR3 nucleotides are TGTGCCAGCAGCTCAGGGAGAACGAACACAGATACGCAGTATTTT. This translates into CASSSGRTNTDTQYF. The V gene is TRBV11-3, the J gene TRBJ2-3; TRBD1 or TRBD2 may be the D gene (5 bases each). This CDR3 has 15 residues. The V end lost 4 bases, the J end lost 2 bases, and 13 bases lay between the germline ends. Per the germline V gene, CDR1 is SGHNT and CDR2 is YENEEA.